This T cell receptor (beta chain) emerged from a study of T cell responses to AZD1222 COVID-19 vaccine. Study conclusions and caveats: Just five to seven people given AZD1222 tested seropositive at baseline. Rises in breadth and depth of Spike-specific TCRs came after two AZD1222 doses. Repertoire sampling happened only post peak T cell response.

For this clone: Its specificity is unknown.

Sequenced by immunoSEQ multiplex PCR; TCRdb stores in-frame clones only, minus some. The sample lists 170,000 or so clones; around 87% were seen once. This CDR3 region has 13 residues. V gave up 3 bases and J gave up 3 bases, with 9 bases separating them. Germline V gives CDR1 LGHDT, CDR2 YNNKEL (reference sequence). This TCR came from an adult in good health. Sequenced material: peripheral blood, taken on day 0 of AZD1222 vaccination. The chain uses TRBV3-1 (or the pseudogene TRBV3-2) and TRBJ2-7; D is unresolved. CDR3 residues: CASSQSPGYEQYF. CDR3 nucleotides: TGTGCCAGCAGCCAGAGCCCAGGCTACGAGCAGTACTTC.